The sequence of this T cell receptor beta chain was determined in a study of blood T cell repertoires in COVID-19. The overall study: COVID-19 samples from acute and convalescent phases originated in the United States, Italy and Spain. The analysed material was cDNA or gDNA that came from T cells, B-cell-depleted T cells, or PBMCs.

Germline V CDR1 and CDR2: MNHEY, SVGEGT. CDR3 length equals 16 residues. Trimming removed 0 bases from V and 1 base from J, with 10 bases in between. Original data processing: Estimated nucleated cell counts came from reference gene primer amplification. Method: immunoSEQ multiplex PCR; TCRdb's copy keeps in-frame clones and lacks some. V, J and clone size reflect that table, while D and trimming were determined from the DNA. The sample includes about 26,000 clones, about 90% of them seen just once. The V and J genes are TRBV6-2 or TRBV6-3 and TRBJ1-5; D possibly corresponds to TRBD1 (6 bases). This sequence originates from a human donor in a cohort sampled during active COVID-19. The sequencing sample was made of peripheral blood. CDR3 sequence: CASSYSGHRSNQPQHF. CDR3 DNA: TGTGCCAGCAGTTACTCGGGACACAGGAGCAATCAGCCCCAGCATTTT.